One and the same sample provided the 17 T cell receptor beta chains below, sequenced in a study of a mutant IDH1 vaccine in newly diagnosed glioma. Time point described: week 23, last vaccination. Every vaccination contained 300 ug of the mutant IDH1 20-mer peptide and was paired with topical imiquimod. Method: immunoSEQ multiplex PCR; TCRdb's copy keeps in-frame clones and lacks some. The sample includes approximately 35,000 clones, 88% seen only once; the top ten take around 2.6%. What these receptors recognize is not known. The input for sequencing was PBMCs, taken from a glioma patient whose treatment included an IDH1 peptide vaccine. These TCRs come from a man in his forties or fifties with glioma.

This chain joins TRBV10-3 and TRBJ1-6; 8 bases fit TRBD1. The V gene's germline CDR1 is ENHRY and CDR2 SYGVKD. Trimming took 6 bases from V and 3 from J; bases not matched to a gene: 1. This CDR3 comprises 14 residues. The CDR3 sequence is CAISGQGYNSPLHF. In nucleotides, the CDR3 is TGTGCCATCAGCGGACAGGGCTATAATTCACCCCTCCACTTT.

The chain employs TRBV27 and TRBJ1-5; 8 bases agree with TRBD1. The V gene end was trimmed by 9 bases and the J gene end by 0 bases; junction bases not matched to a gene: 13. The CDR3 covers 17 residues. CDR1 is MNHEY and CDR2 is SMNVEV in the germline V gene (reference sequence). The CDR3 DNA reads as TGTGCCAGTAAGGCGACAGGGGCAATAAATAGCAATCAGCCCCAGCATTTT. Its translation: CASKATGAINSNQPQHF.

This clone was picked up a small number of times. CDR3 amino acids: CATLHRGTGNTIYF. The CDR3 nucleotides read TGTGCCACCTTACATAGGGGGACCGGAAACACCATATATTTT. The chain is built from TRBV28 and TRBJ1-3; a weak D match, TRBD1 (6 bases). The germline V and J ends were trimmed by 10 bases and 4 bases, with 17 bases remaining between them. Germline loops: CDR1 MDHEN, CDR2 SYDVKM. The CDR3 runs 14 residues. Filled out from reference TRBV28 and TRBJ1-3, the complete variable domain reads DVKVTQSSRYLVKRTGEKVFLECVQDMDHENMFWYRQDPGLGLRLIYFSYDVKMKEKGDIPEGYSVSREKKERFSLILESASTNQTSMYLCATLHRGTGNTIYFGEGSWLTVV.

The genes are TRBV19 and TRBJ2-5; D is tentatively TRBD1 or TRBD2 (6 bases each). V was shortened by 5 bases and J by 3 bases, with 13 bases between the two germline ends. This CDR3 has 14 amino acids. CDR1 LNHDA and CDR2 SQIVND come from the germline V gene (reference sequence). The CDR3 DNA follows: TGTGCCAGTAGTTTTGGAGGGGGTGAAGAGACCCAGTACTTC. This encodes CASSFGGGEETQYF.

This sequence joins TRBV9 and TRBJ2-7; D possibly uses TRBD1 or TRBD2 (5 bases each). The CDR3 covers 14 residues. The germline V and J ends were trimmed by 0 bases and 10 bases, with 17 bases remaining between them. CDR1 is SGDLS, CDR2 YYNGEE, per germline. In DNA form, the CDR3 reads TGTGCCAGCAGCGTAGGGTCGGGACCCCTTTCACAGTACTTC. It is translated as CASSVGSGPLSQYF.

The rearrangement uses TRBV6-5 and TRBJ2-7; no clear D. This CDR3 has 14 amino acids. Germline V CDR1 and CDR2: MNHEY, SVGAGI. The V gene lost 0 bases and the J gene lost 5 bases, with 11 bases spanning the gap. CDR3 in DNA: TGTGCCAGCAGTTACTCGATATGGGTCGACGAGCAGTACTTC. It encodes CASSYSIWVDEQYF.

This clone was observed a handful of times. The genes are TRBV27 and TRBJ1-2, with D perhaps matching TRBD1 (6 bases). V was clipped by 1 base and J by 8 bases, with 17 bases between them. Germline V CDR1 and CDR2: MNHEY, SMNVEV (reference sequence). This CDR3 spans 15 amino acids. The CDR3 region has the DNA TGTGCCAGCAGTTTATGGGGTCTGGGGGGCGAAGGCTACACCTTC. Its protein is CASSLWGLGGEGYTF.

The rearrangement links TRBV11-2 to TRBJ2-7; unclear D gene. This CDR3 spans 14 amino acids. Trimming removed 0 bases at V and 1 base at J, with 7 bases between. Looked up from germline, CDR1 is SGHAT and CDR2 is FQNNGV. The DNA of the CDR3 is TGTGCCAGCAGCTTAGAGTTCAGTTCCTACGAGCAGTACTTC. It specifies CASSLEFSSYEQYF.

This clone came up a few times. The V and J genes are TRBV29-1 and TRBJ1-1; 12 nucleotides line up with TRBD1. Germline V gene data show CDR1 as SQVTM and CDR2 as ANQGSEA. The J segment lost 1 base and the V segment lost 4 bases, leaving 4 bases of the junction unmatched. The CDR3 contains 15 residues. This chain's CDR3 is CSVVGTGGWNTEAFF. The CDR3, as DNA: TGCAGCGTTGTCGGGACAGGGGGCTGGAACACTGAAGCTTTCTTT.

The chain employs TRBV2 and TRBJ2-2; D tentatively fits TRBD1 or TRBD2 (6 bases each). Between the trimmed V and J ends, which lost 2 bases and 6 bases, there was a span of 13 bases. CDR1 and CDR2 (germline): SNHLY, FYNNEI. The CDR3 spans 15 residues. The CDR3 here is CASSELRGVAGELFF. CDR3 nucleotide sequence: TGTGCCAGCAGTGAACTAAGGGGGGTAGCCGGGGAGCTGTTTTTT.

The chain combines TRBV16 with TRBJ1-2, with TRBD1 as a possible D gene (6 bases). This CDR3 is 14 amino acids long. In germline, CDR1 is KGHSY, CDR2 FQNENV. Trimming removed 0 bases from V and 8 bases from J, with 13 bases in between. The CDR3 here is CASSQSIQGRGYTF. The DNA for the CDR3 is TGTGCCAGCAGCCAATCGATTCAGGGGAGAGGCTACACCTTC.

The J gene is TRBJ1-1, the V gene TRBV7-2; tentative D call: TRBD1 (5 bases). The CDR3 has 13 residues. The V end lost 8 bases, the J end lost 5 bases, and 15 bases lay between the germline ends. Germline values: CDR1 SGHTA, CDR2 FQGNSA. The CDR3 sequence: CASGPYRSTEAFF. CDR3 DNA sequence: TGTGCCAGCGGACCCTACAGGTCTACTGAAGCTTTCTTT.

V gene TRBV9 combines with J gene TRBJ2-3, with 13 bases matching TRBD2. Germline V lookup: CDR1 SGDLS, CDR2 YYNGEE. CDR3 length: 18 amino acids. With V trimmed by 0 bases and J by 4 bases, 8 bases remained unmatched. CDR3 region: CASSVGFQLAGGADTQYF. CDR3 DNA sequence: TGTGCCAGCAGCGTAGGATTTCAACTAGCGGGAGGGGCAGATACGCAGTATTTT. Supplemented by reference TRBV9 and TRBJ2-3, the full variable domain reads DSGVTQTPKHLITATGQRVTLRCSPRSGDLSVYWYQQSLDQGLQFLIQYYNGEERAKGNILERFSAQQFPDLHSELNLSSLELGDSALYFCASSVGFQLAGGADTQYFGPGTRLTVL.

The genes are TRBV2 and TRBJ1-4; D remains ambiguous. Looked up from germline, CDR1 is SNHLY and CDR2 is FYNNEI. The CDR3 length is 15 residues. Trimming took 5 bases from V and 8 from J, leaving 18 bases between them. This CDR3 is CASSPLWSGNEKLFF. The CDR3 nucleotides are TGTGCCAGCAGTCCGCTCTGGTCAGGAAACGAAAAACTGTTTTTT.

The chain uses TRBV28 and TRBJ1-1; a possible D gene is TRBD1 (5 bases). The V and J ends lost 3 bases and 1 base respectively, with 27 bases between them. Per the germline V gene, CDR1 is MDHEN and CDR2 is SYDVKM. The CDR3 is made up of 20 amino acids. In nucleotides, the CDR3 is TGTGCCAGCAGTTTCTTGGAATTGCGACAGTTTAACGACACGAACACTGAAGCTTTCTTT. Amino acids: CASSFLELRQFNDTNTEAFF.

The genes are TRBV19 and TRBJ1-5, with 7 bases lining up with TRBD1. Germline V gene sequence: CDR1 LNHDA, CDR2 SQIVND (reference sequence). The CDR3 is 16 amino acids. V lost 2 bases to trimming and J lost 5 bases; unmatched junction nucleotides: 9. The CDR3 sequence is CASSISLGQRDQPQHF. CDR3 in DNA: TGTGCCAGTAGTATAAGTCTGGGACAGAGGGATCAGCCCCAGCATTTT.

The CDR3 protein is CASSRGQISGNTIYF. In DNA, the CDR3 is TGTGCCAGCAGTCGGGGACAGATCTCTGGAAACACCATATATTTT. The chain carries TRBV6-5 and TRBJ1-3, with TRBD1 identical over 7 bases. Trimming cost V 5 bases and J 0 bases; bases outside gene matches: 4. The CDR3 spans 15 residues. CDR1 is MNHEY and CDR2 is SVGAGI in the germline V gene.